These 26 T cell receptor beta chains were all obtained from the same sample, sequenced in a study of type 1 regulatory T cells. Study-level points and caveats: Compared with non-type 1 regulatory T cells, type 1 regulatory T cells showed a more restricted TCR repertoire.

What these receptors recognize is not known. TCRdb reanalysed the reads using MiXCR and keeps one entry per CDR3 protein. The sample holds 70,000 or so distinct CDR3 sequences, 20% to 25% seen once. Sequencing was done on a sample of cultured type 1 regulatory T (Tr1) cells, either the whole culture or a sorted fraction (not recorded which). Receptors originate from a human donor in good health.

V and J are TRBV7-6 and TRBJ2-5; D tentatively fits TRBD1 or TRBD2 (5 bases each). The germline gives CDR1 SGHVS, CDR2 FNYEAQ. Deletions cut 5 bases from V and 1 base from J, with 32 bases between. This CDR3 has 21 amino acids. The CDR3 DNA sequence: TGTGCCAGCAGCCTTATTACGTCGGACTTACGACTCTCTGGGACCCAAGAGACCCAGTACTTC. Its protein is CASSLITSDLRLSGTQETQYF.

This clonotype was observed at least ten times. The chain employs TRBV19 and TRBJ1-6; D unclear. There are 16 residues in the CDR3. Germline V gives CDR1 LNHDA, CDR2 SQIVND (reference sequence). Trimming removed 6 bases from V and 5 bases from J, with 17 bases in between. CDR3 bases: TGTGCCAGTAGCCGGATTGCGGCCAACGATAATTCACCCCTCCACTTT. It yields the protein CASSRIAANDNSPLHF.

This clonotype was counted between two and nine times. The gene calls are TRBV29-1 and TRBJ2-1, with 9 bases lining up with TRBD2. The germline gives CDR1 SQVTM, CDR2 ANQGSEA. CDR3 length: 13 amino acids. Trimming cost V 5 bases and J 10 bases; bases outside gene matches: 9. The CDR3 DNA reads as TGCAGCGTTCGGCTAGCGGGATTAGGAGAGCAGTTCTTC. Translation gives CSVRLAGLGEQFF.

In this sample, this clonotype turned up a few times. The chain carries TRBV5-1 and TRBJ2-6; D is uncertain. This CDR3 contains 12 residues. The germline V gene has CDR1 SGHRS and CDR2 YFSETQ. V was pared by 7 bases and J by 1 base, with 3 bases between. CDR3 sequence: CASLSGANVLTF. The CDR3 DNA reads as TGCGCCAGCCTGTCTGGGGCCAACGTCCTGACTTTC.

This clonotype appeared a few times. V gene TRBV6-6 combines with J gene TRBJ1-6; D remains unclear. Trimming cost V 0 bases and J 10 bases, with 7 bases left between them. Germline CDR1 MNHNY, CDR2 SVGAGI (reference sequence). The CDR3 totals 13 residues. The CDR3 DNA is TGTGCCAGCAGTTACTCGCAGAAATCACCCCTCCACTTT. This sequence encodes CASSYSQKSPLHF.

V gene TRBV5-4 combines with J gene TRBJ2-5; TRBD1 is a possible D gene (6 bases). Germline values: CDR1 SGHNT, CDR2 YYREEE (reference sequence). The length of the CDR3 is 14 residues. V was cut by 4 bases and J by 5 bases, with 15 bases left in between. DNA for the CDR3: TGTGCCAGCAGCGCCAGGGGAAGCGGCGAGACCCAGTACTTC. As protein: CASSARGSGETQYF.

This clonotype was recorded a few times. V usage is TRBV11-2 and J usage is TRBJ2-3; 10 nucleotides align to TRBD2. The CDR3 contains 14 residues. V lost 5 bases to trimming and J lost 4 bases; unmatched junction nucleotides: 3. Germline CDR1 SGHAT, CDR2 FQNNGV. CDR3 coding DNA: TGTGCCAGCAGCCGGACTAGCGGTTCAGATACGCAGTATTTT. Encoded protein: CASSRTSGSDTQYF.

This clonotype appeared many times. The chain couples TRBV5-6 to TRBJ2-3; D not resolved. This CDR3 is built from 13 residues. Trimming shortened V by 2 bases and J by 4 bases, and 8 bases separated the two germline ends. Germline CDR1 and CDR2: SGHDT and YYEEEE. For the CDR3, the DNA is TGTGCCAGCAGCTTCTCGGCGGCAGATACGCAGTATTTT. Protein: CASSFSAADTQYF.

This clonotype was observed at least ten times. V usage is TRBV7-2 and J usage is TRBJ2-7; 9 bases line up with TRBD2. The CDR3 runs 14 residues. Germline CDR1 and CDR2: SGHTA and FQGNSA. The V gene end was trimmed by 2 bases and the J gene end by 3 bases; junction bases not matched to a gene: 2. The CDR3 nucleotides read TGTGCCAGCAGCTTAATGACTAGCGGCTACGAGCAGTACTTC. This encodes CASSLMTSGYEQYF.

At least ten counts were recorded for this clonotype. The chain links TRBV12-3 or TRBV12-4 to TRBJ1-1; D perhaps matches TRBD1 (5 bases). V was shortened by 3 bases and J by 3 bases, with 11 bases between the two germline ends. This CDR3 has 14 amino acids. CDR3 nucleotide sequence: TGTGCCAGCAGTTTGGCTGGGGGGTACACTGAAGCTTTCTTT. Protein product: CASSLAGGYTEAFF.

This clonotype was observed a handful of times. V is TRBV9 and J is TRBJ2-6; no reliable D call. CDR3 size: 15 residues. Germline V CDR1 and CDR2: SGDLS, YYNGEE. Between the trimmed V and J ends, which lost 0 bases and 0 bases, there was a span of 4 bases. CDR3 nucleotide sequence: TGTGCCAGCAGCGTAGTTCCCTCTGGGGCCAACGTCCTGACTTTC. It codes for CASSVVPSGANVLTF.

The V gene is TRBV12-3 or TRBV12-4, the J gene TRBJ2-7; D possibly corresponds to TRBD2 (5 bases). The CDR3 contains 16 residues. Trimming took off 5 bases at V and 0 bases at J, with 17 bases between the two ends. The CDR3 sequence: CASSPRTSQSSYEQYF. The DNA for the CDR3 is TGTGCCAGCAGTCCCCGGACTTCCCAAAGCTCCTACGAGCAGTACTTC.

This rearrangement joins TRBV12-3 or TRBV12-4 to TRBJ2-3; perhaps TRBD2 as D (6 bases). Trimming removed 7 bases from V and 5 bases from J, with 7 bases in between. There are 11 residues in the CDR3. The CDR3 spells CASKRVDTQYF. In DNA form, the CDR3 reads TGTGCCAGCAAGCGGGTAGATACGCAGTATTTT.

This clonotype was counted a few times. The chain is built from TRBV19 and TRBJ1-5; TRBD1 matches 8 bases. The V gene's germline CDR1 is LNHDA and CDR2 SQIVND (reference sequence). This CDR3 spans 14 amino acids. Losses at the gene ends were 9 bases for V and 3 bases for J; bases not matched to a gene: 7. CDR3 in DNA: TGTGCCAGCCAGGGACAGGTTCACAATCAGCCCCAGCATTTT. It translates to CASQGQVHNQPQHF.

Only a few counts were recorded for this clonotype. V gene TRBV7-9 combines with J gene TRBJ2-1; D might be TRBD2 (5 bases). Between the trimmed V and J ends, which lost 1 base and 6 bases, there was a span of 7 bases. Germline V CDR1 and CDR2: SEHNR, FQNEAQ (reference sequence). This CDR3 is 13 amino acids long. CDR3 loop: CASSLVEGNEQFF. Here the CDR3 DNA reads TGTGCCAGCAGCTTAGTAGAGGGCAATGAGCAGTTCTTC.

This clonotype was detected a few times. V usage is TRBV7-2 and J usage is TRBJ2-7; the D is unclear. Between the trimmed V and J ends, which lost 4 bases and 4 bases, there was a span of 11 bases. The length of the CDR3 is 13 residues. The germline gives CDR1 SGHTA, CDR2 FQGNSA. The CDR3 here is CASSSYSEYEQYF. In DNA form, the CDR3 reads TGTGCCAGCAGCTCCTACTCCGAGTACGAGCAGTACTTC.

This chain joins TRBV27 and TRBJ2-7; the match to TRBD2 covers 7 bases. Germline V gene data show CDR1 as MNHEY and CDR2 as SMNVEV (reference sequence). J gave up 5 bases and V 6 bases, and 10 bases lay outside the gene matches. The CDR3 extends over 14 amino acids. CDR3 residues: CASRLGREFHEQYF. In DNA, the CDR3 is TGTGCCAGCAGACTTGGGCGGGAGTTTCACGAGCAGTACTTC.

The J gene is TRBJ2-7, the V gene TRBV21-1; no check of the table's D call, TRBD1, against the DNA was made. TRBV21-1 is tagged as a pseudogene. The CDR3 sequence is 15 residues long. The CDR3, as DNA: TGTGCCAGCAGCATCCCAGGGGGGGCTCCCTACGAGCAGTACTTC. Its translation is CASSIPGGAPYEQYF.

This clonotype was detected only a few times. The chain couples TRBV20-1 to TRBJ1-2, with a weak D call TRBD1 (5 bases). V shed 5 bases and J shed 4 bases, with 17 bases lying between them. The CDR3 sequence is 14 residues long. Germline-derived CDR1 and CDR2 are DFQATT and SNEGSKA (reference sequence). The CDR3 sequence is CSALRDEWSYGYTF. The CDR3 nucleotides are TGCAGTGCTCTCCGGGACGAGTGGTCCTATGGCTACACCTTC.

The chain joins TRBV5-1 to TRBJ2-5, with D tentatively TRBD1 (5 bases). CDR3 length equals 14 residues. Trimming removed 4 bases from V and 5 bases from J, with 15 bases in between. Germline V lookup: CDR1 SGHRS, CDR2 YFSETQ. The CDR3 DNA sequence: TGCGCCAGCAGCGTCCAGGGATTGCGGGAGACCCAGTACTTC. Translating gives CASSVQGLRETQYF.

This clonotype was seen repeatedly, ten times or more. The gene calls are TRBV14 and TRBJ1-6; possibly TRBD1 for D (6 bases). V lost 5 bases and J 11 bases, leaving 10 bases between the germline ends. The CDR3 covers 12 residues. The germline CDR1 and CDR2 sequences are SGHDN and FVKESK. CDR3 region: CASSWGRPPLHF. The CDR3 DNA reads TGTGCCAGCAGCTGGGGGCGACCACCCCTCCACTTT.

There are a few counts of this clonotype. This chain uses TRBV30 with TRBJ1-2, with D perhaps matching TRBD1 (5 bases). The CDR3 consists of 13 residues. Trimming removed 0 bases from V and 7 bases from J, with 12 bases in between. Germline CDR1 reads GTSNPN; CDR2 reads SVGIG (reference sequence). For the CDR3, the DNA is TGTGCCTGGAGTGTACTGCGGGGGTTTGGCTACACCTTC. It specifies CAWSVLRGFGYTF.

The table lists this clonotype with a few counts. A read error may account for a junction end that differs from germline. The V gene is TRBV6-5, the J gene TRBJ1-3; D is perhaps TRBD1 (6 bases). Germline V gene lookup returns CDR1 MNHEY and CDR2 SVGAGI. The CDR3 runs 14 residues. In DNA, the CDR3 is TGTGCCAACAGTTCGGGGGCGGGCGGAAACACCATATATTTT. Translated: CANSSGAGGNTIYF.

The V call is TRBV27, the J call TRBJ2-1; no definite D call. CDR3 length: 15 residues. The V end was cut by 6 bases, the J end by 5 bases, with 17 bases between. Germline V lookup: CDR1 MNHEY, CDR2 SMNVEV (reference sequence). The CDR3: CASRRYSPDDNEQFF. The CDR3 DNA sequence: TGTGCCAGCAGACGCTATTCCCCGGACGACAATGAGCAGTTCTTC.

This clonotype was detected only a few times. The chain has TRBV28 and TRBJ2-1; D not resolved. V dropped 6 bases and J dropped 5 bases, with 11 bases sitting between them. The CDR3 has 13 amino acids. CDR1 is MDHEN and CDR2 is SYDVKM in the germline V gene. This chain's CDR3 is CASRLTGNNEQFF. In DNA, the CDR3 is TGTGCCAGCAGGTTGACTGGAAACAATGAGCAGTTCTTC.

This clonotype was seen a few times. This chain joins TRBV7-2 and TRBJ2-2; 8 positions agree with TRBD2. Germline V CDR1 and CDR2: SGHTA, FQGNSA. V shed 6 bases and J 8 bases; nucleotides not matched to a gene: 8. The CDR3 spans 14 residues. The CDR3 reads CASRKRSGGGELFF. DNA of the CDR3: TGTGCCAGCAGAAAAAGGAGCGGGGGTGGGGAGCTGTTTTTT.